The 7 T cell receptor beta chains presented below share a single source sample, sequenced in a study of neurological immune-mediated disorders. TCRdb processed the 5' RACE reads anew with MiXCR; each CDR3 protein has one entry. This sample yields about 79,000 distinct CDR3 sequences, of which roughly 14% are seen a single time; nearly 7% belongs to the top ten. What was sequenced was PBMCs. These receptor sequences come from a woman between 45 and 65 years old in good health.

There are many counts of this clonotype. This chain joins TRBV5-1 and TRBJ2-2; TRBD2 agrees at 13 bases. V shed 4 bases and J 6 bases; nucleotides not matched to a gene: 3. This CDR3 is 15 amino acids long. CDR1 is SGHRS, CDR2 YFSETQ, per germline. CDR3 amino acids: CASSLGTSGAGELFF. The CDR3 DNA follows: TGCGCCAGCAGCCTCGGGACTAGCGGGGCCGGGGAGCTGTTTTTT.

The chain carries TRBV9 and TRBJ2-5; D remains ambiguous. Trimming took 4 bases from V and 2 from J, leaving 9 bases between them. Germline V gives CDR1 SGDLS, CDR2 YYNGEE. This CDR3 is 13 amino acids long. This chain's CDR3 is CASSTWAQETQYF. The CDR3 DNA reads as TGTGCCAGCAGCACGTGGGCACAAGAGACCCAGTACTTC.

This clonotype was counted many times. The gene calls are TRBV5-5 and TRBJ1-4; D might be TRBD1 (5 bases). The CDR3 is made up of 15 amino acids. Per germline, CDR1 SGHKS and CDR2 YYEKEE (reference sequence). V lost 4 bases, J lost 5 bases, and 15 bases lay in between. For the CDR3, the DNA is TGTGCCAGCAGCAAAGAGGGACGGGAGAATGAAAAACTGTTTTTT. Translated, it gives CASSKEGRENEKLFF.

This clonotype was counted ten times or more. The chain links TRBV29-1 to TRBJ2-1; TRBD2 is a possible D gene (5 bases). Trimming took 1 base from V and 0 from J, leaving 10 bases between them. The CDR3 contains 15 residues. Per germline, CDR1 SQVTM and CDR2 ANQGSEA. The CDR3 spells CSVEGEGSSYNEQFF. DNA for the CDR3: TGCAGCGTTGAAGGTGAGGGTAGCTCCTACAATGAGCAGTTCTTC.

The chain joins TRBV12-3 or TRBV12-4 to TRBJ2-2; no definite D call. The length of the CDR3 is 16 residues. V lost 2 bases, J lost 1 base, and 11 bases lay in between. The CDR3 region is CASSLFWSMNTGELFF. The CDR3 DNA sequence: TGTGCCAGCAGTTTATTCTGGAGTATGAACACCGGGGAGCTGTTTTTT.

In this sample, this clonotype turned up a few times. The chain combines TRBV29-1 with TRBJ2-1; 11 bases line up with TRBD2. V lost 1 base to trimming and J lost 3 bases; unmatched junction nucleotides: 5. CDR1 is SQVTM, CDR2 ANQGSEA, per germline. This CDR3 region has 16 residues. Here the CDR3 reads CSVEGQLAGDYNEQFF. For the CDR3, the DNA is TGCAGCGTTGAAGGCCAACTAGCGGGAGACTACAATGAGCAGTTCTTC.

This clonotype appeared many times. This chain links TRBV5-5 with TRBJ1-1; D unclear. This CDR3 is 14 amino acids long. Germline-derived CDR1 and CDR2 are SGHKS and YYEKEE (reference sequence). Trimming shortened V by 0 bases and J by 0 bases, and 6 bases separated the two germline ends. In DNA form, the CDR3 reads TGTGCCAGCAGCTTGGGGGGTATGAACACTGAAGCTTTCTTT. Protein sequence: CASSLGGMNTEAFF.